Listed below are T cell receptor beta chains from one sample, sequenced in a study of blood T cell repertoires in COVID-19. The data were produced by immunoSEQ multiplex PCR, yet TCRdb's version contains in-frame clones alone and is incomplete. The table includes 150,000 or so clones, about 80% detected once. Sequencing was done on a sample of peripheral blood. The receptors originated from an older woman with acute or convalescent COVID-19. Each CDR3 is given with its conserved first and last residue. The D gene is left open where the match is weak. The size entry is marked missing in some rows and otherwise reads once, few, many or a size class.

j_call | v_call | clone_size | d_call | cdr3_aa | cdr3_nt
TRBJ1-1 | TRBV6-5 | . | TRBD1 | CASRTTGVTEAFF | TGTGCCAGCAGAACAACAGGGGTCACTGAAGCTTTCTTT
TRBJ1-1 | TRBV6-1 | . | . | CASSEISTRRNTEAFF | TGTGCCAGCAGTGAAATCTCTACTCGTCGGAACACTGAAGCTTTCTTT
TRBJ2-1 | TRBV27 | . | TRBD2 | CASSTPAGGNNEQFF | TGTGCCAGCAGTACCCCAGCGGGGGGAAACAATGAGCAGTTCTTC
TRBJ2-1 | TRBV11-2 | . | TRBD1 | CASSSTGMSYNEQFF | TGTGCCAGCAGCTCGACAGGGATGTCCTACAATGAGCAGTTCTTC
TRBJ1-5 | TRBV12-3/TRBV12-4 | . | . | CASSDIYQPQHF | TGTGCCAGCAGCGACATATATCAGCCCCAGCATTTT
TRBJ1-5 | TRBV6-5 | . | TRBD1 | CASYGTGYYQPQHF | TGTGCCAGCTACGGGACAGGGTATTACCAGCCCCAGCATTTT
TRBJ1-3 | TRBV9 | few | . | CASSVLDRLPGNTIYF | TGTGCCAGCAGCGTACTAGACAGGCTCCCTGGAAACACCATATATTTT
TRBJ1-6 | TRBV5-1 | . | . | CASSGAGVTSPLHF | TGCGCCAGCAGTGGGGCAGGGGTTACCTCACCCCTCCACTTT
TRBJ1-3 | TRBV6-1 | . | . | CASSEGVSRAGNTIYF | TGTGCCAGCAGTGAAGGGGTTTCCAGGGCTGGAAACACCATATATTTT
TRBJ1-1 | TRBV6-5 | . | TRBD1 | CASSFQTGATTEAFF | TGTGCCAGCAGTTTCCAAACAGGGGCCACCACTGAAGCTTTCTTT
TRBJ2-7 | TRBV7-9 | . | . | CASSLVSSSYEQYF | TGTGCCAGCAGCTTAGTTTCCAGCTCCTACGAGCAGTACTTC
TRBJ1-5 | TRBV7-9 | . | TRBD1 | CASSRGQGQPQHF | TGTGCCAGCAGCCGTGGACAGGGACAGCCCCAGCATTTT
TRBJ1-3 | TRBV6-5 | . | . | CATQGFNSGNTIYF | TGTGCCACCCAGGGATTCAACTCTGGAAACACCATATATTTT
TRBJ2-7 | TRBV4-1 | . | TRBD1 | CASSRDRGYEQYF | TGCGCCAGCAGCCGGGACAGGGGTTACGAGCAGTACTTC
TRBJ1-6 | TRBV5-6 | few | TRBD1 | CASSLVGQGRSPLHF | TGTGCCAGCAGCTTGGTCGGACAGGGGAGATCACCCCTCCACTTT
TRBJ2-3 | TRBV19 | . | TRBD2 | CASSPPGGRTDTQYF | TGTGCCAGTAGCCCTCCCGGGGGGAGAACAGATACGCAGTATTTT
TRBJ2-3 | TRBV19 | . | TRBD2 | CASSTPFGGVADTQYF | TGTGCCAGTAGTACACCCTTTGGGGGGGTGGCGGATACGCAGTATTTT
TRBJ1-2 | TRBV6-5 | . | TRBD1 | CASRRQGRGYGYTF | TGTGCCAGCAGGCGACAGGGTAGGGGCTATGGCTACACCTTC
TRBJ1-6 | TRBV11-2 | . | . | CASSLAAGNSPLHF | TGTGCCAGCAGCTTAGCAGCGGGTAATTCACCCCTCCACTTT
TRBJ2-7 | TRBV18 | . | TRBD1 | CASSPDRAREQYF | TGTGCCAGCTCACCGGACAGGGCGCGGGAGCAGTACTTC
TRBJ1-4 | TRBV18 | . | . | CASSEGVSNEKLFF | TGTGCCAGCTCAGAGGGAGTGTCTAATGAAAAACTGTTTTTT
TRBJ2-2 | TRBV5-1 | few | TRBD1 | CASSGTGQGAWTGELFF | TGCGCCAGCAGCGGAACCGGACAGGGGGCTTGGACCGGGGAGCTGTTTTTT
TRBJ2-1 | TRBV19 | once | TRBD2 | CASEGRAGGPDEQFF | TGTGCCTCCGAAGGAAGAGCGGGGGGGCCAGATGAGCAGTTCTTC
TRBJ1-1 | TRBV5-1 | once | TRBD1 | CASSLRTGNTEAFF | TGCGCCAGCAGCCTTAGGACAGGTAACACTGAAGCTTTCTTT
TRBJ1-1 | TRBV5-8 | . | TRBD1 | CASSLARTGVGTEAFF | TGTGCCAGCAGCTTGGCCAGGACAGGGGTTGGGACTGAAGCTTTCTTT
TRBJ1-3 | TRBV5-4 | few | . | CASSLVGGTSGNTIYF | TGTGCCAGCAGCTTAGTTGGGGGGACCTCTGGAAACACCATATATTTT
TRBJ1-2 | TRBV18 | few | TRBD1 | CASSPPNAGQGYRGYTF | TGTGCCAGCTCACCCCCGAACGCAGGACAGGGATACCGGGGCTACACCTTC
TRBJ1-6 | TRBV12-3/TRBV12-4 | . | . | CASSLPLSPLHF | TGTGCCAGCAGCTTACCCCTTTCACCCCTCCACTTT
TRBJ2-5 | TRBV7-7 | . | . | CASSARGSQETQYF | TGTGCCAGCAGCGCCAGGGGTTCACAAGAGACCCAGTACTTC
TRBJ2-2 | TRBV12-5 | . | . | CASGLSRGGRGELFF | TGTGCTAGTGGTTTGTCGCGAGGAGGTCGCGGGGAGCTGTTTTTT
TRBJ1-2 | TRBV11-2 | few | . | CASSPDGYTF | TGTGCCAGCAGCCCGGATGGCTACACCTTC
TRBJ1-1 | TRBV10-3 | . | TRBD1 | CAISESRGQITEAFF | TGTGCCATCAGTGAGTCGCGGGGACAGATCACTGAAGCTTTCTTT
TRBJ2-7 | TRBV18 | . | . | CASSQRRTDEQYF | TGTGCCAGCTCACAACGACGGACAGACGAGCAGTACTTC
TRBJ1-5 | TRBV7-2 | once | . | CASSLVAGYSNQPQHF | TGTGCCAGCAGCTTAGTAGCGGGATATAGCAATCAGCCCCAGCATTTT
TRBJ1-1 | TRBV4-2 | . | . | CASSQDGSTGGTEAFF | TGTGCCAGCAGCCAAGATGGGTCAACCGGGGGCACTGAAGCTTTCTTT
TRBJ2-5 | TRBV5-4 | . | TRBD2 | CASSLASSGGARETQYF | TGTGCCAGCAGCTTGGCGTCTAGCGGGGGGGCCCGGGAGACCCAGTACTTC
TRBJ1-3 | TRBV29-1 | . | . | CSVAETARNTIYF | TGCAGCGTTGCCGAGACAGCAAGAAACACCATATATTTT
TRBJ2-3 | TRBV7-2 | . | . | CASSLRQATDTQYF | TGTGCCAGCAGCCTACGACAGGCAACGGATACGCAGTATTTT
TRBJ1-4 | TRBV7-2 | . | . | CASSNPGDIRKSEKLFF | TGTGCCAGCAGCAACCCCGGGGACATCCGAAAGTCTGAAAAACTGTTTTTT
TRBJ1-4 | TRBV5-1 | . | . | CASSLDVREEKLFF | TGCGCCAGCAGCTTGGACGTAAGGGAGGAAAAACTGTTTTTT
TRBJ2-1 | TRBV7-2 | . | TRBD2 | CASFGGAGIYNEQFF | TGTGCCAGCTTCGGGGGGGCTGGGATTTACAATGAGCAGTTCTTC
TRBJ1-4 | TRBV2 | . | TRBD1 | CASTLQGAKKEKLFF | TGTGCCAGCACGTTACAGGGGGCGAAGAAAGAAAAACTGTTTTTT
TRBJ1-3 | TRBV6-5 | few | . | CASSPDTIYF | TGTGCCAGCAGCCCGGACACCATATATTTT
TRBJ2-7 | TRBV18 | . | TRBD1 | CASWGTGMAYEQYF | TGTGCCAGCTGGGGGACAGGGATGGCCTACGAGCAGTACTTC
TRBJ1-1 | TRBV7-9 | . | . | CASSLARGNLEHTEAFF | TGTGCCAGCAGCTTAGCGAGGGGGAATCTTGAGCACACTGAAGCTTTCTTT
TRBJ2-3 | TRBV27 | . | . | CASTVSFPTDTQYF | TGTGCCAGCACTGTATCCTTCCCCACAGATACGCAGTATTTT
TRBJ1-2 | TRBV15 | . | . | CATSRDRGIDYGYTF | TGTGCCACCAGCAGAGATCGGGGGATCGACTATGGCTACACCTTC
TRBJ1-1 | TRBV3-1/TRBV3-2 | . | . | CASSQQGEAFF | TGTGCCAGCAGCCAACAGGGAGAAGCTTTCTTT
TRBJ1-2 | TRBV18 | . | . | CASSSRGIGYTF | TGTGCCAGCTCATCCAGGGGAATTGGCTACACCTTC
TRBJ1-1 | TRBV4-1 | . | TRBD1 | CASSQGQGARAEAFF | TGCGCCAGCAGCCAAGGGCAGGGGGCGCGGGCTGAAGCTTTCTTT